Shown below are 6 T cell receptor beta chains from a single sample sequenced in a study of Ad26.COV2.S vaccination and SARS-CoV-2 variants. Some clones are missing from TCRdb's copy, which holds only in-frame ones; the method was immunoSEQ multiplex PCR. The sample records about 180,000 clones, around 85% being singletons. The specimen comprised peripheral blood, sampled after recovery from COVID-19. The receptors come from a human donor who had recovered from COVID-19.

In this sample, this clone turned up once. This rearrangement joins TRBV10-3 to TRBJ2-7, with 13 bases matching TRBD2. V shed 6 bases, J shed 6 bases, and the junction held 8 bases outside the gene matches. This CDR3 has 15 amino acids. In germline, CDR1 is ENHRY, CDR2 SYGVKD. The CDR3 nucleotides are TGTGCCATCAGGCCCGGGACTAGCGGGACGGTCGAGCAGTACTTC. This encodes CAIRPGTSGTVEQYF.

This clone was seen only once. This chain joins TRBV28 and TRBJ1-2; 9 bases are a match to TRBD1. J gave up 0 bases and V 6 bases, and 11 bases lay outside the gene matches. Germline CDR1 reads MDHEN; CDR2 reads SYDVKM. The CDR3 consists of 17 residues. The CDR3 coding sequence is TGTGCCAGCAGGGGACAGGGCGGACCCTTTACTAACTATGGCTACACCTTC. It is translated as CASRGQGGPFTNYGYTF.

This chain connects TRBV11-2 to TRBJ1-2; D gene unclear. CDR3 length: 10 amino acids. Germline loops: CDR1 SGHAT, CDR2 FQNNGV. V was shortened by 2 bases and J by 8 bases, with 3 bases between the two germline ends. CDR3 in amino acids: CASSLTGYTF. The CDR3 DNA follows: TGTGCCAGCAGCTTAACGGGCTACACCTTC.

The chain joins TRBV28 to TRBJ2-3, with 8 bases matching TRBD1. Germline V gene lookup returns CDR1 MDHEN and CDR2 SYDVKM. Trimming cost V 6 bases and J 4 bases; bases outside gene matches: 9. The CDR3 is made up of 15 amino acids. CDR3 nucleotides: TGTGCCAGCAGCATGGGACAGGTTTTTGCAGATACGCAGTATTTT. It encodes CASSMGQVFADTQYF.

V gene TRBV7-6 combines with J gene TRBJ1-5; D possibly corresponds to TRBD1 (6 bases). Germline V lookup: CDR1 SGHVS, CDR2 FNYEAQ. The length of the CDR3 is 15 residues. Trimming removed 1 base at V and 7 bases at J, with 14 bases between. The CDR3 reads CASSLVGGSGQPQHF. The CDR3 DNA reads TGTGCCAGCAGCTTAGTAGGGGGAAGCGGACAGCCCCAGCATTTT.

J is TRBJ2-5 and V is TRBV9; unclear D gene. V dropped 0 bases and J dropped 1 base, with 7 bases sitting between them. Looked up from germline, CDR1 is SGDLS and CDR2 is YYNGEE. The CDR3 has 14 residues. CDR3 coding DNA: TGTGCCAGCAGCGTAGGACAACTCCAAGAGACCCAGTACTTC. The encoded protein is CASSVGQLQETQYF.